The next 7 T cell receptor beta chains were all read from a single sample in a study of cytomegalovirus exposure and HLA in healthy donors. The PCR made use of 60 Vbeta and 13 Jbeta primers. The table came from immunoSEQ multiplex PCR; TCRdb's copy has only in-frame clones and leaves some out. The data contain 50,000 to 70,000 clones, roughly 77% of them singletons. Source material: PBMCs. The receptors come from a man aged 30-40 years in good health and CMV-seropositive.

This clone was counted between two and nine times. CDR3 bases: TGCAGCGTAGGACAGCTCTTGAACACTGAAGCTTTCTTT. It specifies CSVGQLLNTEAFF. This sequence joins TRBV29-1 and TRBJ1-1; D might be TRBD1 (6 bases). Germline lookup yields CDR1 SQVTM and CDR2 ANQGSEA. Trimming cost V 6 bases and J 0 bases, with 11 bases left between them. The CDR3 has 13 amino acids.

The chain joins TRBV7-6 to TRBJ1-4; D is possibly TRBD1 (5 bases). CDR3 length equals 16 residues. Per the germline V gene, CDR1 is SGHVS and CDR2 is FNYEAQ. The germline V and J ends were trimmed by 0 bases and 2 bases, with 10 bases remaining between them. CDR3 coding DNA: TGTGCCAGCAGCTTAGCCCGCCAGGGCACTAATGAAAAACTGTTTTTT. Residues: CASSLARQGTNEKLFF.

The chain has TRBV6-5 and TRBJ2-3, with D hard to call. Germline V gene sequence: CDR1 MNHEY, CDR2 SVGAGI. The CDR3 is 13 amino acids. V lost 6 bases and J lost 6, with 13 bases in between. The CDR3 spells CASSRVDMDTQYF. The CDR3 DNA follows: TGTGCCAGCAGCCGCGTTGACATGGATACGCAGTATTTT.

This chain connects TRBV6-5 to TRBJ2-7; possibly TRBD1 for D (6 bases). Trimming pared 7 bases from V and 0 bases from J, leaving 13 bases between. The CDR3 extends over 14 amino acids. Germline CDR1 reads MNHEY; CDR2 reads SVGAGI. The CDR3 reads CASTVLGGSYEQYF. The CDR3 region has the DNA TGTGCCAGCACTGTACTAGGGGGCTCCTACGAGCAGTACTTC.

The gene calls are TRBV6-1 and TRBJ2-3; D is unresolved. The CDR3 is made up of 14 amino acids. The germline gives CDR1 MNHNS, CDR2 SASEGT. The V end was cut by 1 base, the J end by 9 bases, with 14 bases between. The CDR3 nucleotides read TGTGCCAGCAGTGAAGGGCTAGTGCCCCCCACGCAGTATTTT. Its translation: CASSEGLVPPTQYF.

The chain uses TRBV6-5 and TRBJ2-2; D is uncertain. The CDR3 sequence is 12 residues long. Germline V gives CDR1 MNHEY, CDR2 SVGAGI. V lost 6 bases and J lost 3, with 5 bases in between. Here the CDR3 DNA reads TGTGCCAGCAGGAGAGACACCGGGGAGCTGTTTTTT. It specifies CASRRDTGELFF.

The chain links TRBV7-2 to TRBJ2-3; 12 bases agree with TRBD2. Per germline, CDR1 SGHTA and CDR2 FQGNSA. Trimming took 6 bases from V and 4 from J; bases not matched to a gene: 5. The CDR3 contains 15 residues. DNA for the CDR3: TGTGCCAGCAGTACTAGCGGGGGGTTGGCAGATACGCAGTATTTT. As protein: CASSTSGGLADTQYF.